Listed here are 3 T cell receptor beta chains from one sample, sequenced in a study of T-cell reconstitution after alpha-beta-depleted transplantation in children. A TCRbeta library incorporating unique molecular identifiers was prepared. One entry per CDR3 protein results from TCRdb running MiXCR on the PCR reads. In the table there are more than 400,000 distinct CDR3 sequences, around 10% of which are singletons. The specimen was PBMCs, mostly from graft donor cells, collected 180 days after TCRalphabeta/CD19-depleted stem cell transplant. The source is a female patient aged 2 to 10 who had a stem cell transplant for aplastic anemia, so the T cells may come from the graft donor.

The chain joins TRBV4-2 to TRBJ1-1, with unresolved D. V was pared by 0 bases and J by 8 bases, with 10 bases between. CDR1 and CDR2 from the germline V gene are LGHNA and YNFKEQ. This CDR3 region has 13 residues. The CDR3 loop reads CASSQDVGREAFF. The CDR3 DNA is TGTGCCAGCAGCCAAGATGTTGGCAGGGAAGCTTTCTTT.

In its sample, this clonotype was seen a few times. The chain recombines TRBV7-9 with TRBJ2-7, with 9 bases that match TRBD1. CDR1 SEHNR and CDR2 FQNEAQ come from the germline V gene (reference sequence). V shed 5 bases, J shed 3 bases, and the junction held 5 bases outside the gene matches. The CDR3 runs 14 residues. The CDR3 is CASSHRDRVYEQYF. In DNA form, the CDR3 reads TGTGCCAGCAGCCACCGGGACAGGGTCTACGAGCAGTACTTC.

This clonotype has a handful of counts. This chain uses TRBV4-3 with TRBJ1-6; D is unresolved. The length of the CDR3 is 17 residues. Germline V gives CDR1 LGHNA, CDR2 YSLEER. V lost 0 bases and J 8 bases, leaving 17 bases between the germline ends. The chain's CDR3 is CASSQEDFLKGDSPLHF. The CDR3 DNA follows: TGCGCCAGCAGCCAAGAGGACTTCCTAAAGGGAGATTCACCCCTCCACTTT.